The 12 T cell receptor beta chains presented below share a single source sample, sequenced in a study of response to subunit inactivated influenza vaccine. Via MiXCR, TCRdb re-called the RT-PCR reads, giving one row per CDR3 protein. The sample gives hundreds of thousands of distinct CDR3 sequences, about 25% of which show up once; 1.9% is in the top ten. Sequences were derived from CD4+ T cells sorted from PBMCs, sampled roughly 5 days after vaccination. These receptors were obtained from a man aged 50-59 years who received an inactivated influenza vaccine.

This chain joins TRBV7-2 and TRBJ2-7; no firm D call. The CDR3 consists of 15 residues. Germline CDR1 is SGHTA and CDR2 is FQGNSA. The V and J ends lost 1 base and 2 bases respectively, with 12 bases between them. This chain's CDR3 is CASSLEAGPTYEQYF. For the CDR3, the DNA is TGTGCCAGCAGCTTAGAGGCAGGACCAACCTACGAGCAGTACTTC.

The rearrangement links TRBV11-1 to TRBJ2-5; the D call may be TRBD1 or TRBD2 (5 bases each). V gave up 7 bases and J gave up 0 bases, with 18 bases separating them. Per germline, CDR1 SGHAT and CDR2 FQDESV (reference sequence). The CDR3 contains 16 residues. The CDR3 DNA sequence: TGTGCCAGCACCCCGGGGCGGGCTTTGTACCAAGAGACCCAGTACTTC. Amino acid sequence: CASTPGRALYQETQYF.

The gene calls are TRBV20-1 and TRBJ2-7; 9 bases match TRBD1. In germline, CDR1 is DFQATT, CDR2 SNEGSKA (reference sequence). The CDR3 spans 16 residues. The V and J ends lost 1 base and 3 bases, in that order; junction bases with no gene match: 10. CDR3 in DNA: TGCAGTGCTAGAGTAGGAGGACAGGGGATTAGCTACGAGCAGTACTTC. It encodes CSARVGGQGISYEQYF.

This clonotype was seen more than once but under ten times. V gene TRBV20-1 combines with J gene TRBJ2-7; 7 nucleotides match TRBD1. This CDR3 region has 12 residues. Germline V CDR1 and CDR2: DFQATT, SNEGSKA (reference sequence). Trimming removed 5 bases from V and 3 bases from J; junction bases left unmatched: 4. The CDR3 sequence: CSAGYRGYEQYF. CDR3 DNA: TGCAGTGCTGGATACAGGGGCTACGAGCAGTACTTC.

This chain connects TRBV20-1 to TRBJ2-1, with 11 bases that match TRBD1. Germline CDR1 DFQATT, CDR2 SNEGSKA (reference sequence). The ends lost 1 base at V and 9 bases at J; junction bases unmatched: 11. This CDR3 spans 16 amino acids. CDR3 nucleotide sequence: TGCAGTGCTAGAGTCCCCCGGGGACAGGGGGTGAGTGAGCAGTTCTTC. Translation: CSARVPRGQGVSEQFF.

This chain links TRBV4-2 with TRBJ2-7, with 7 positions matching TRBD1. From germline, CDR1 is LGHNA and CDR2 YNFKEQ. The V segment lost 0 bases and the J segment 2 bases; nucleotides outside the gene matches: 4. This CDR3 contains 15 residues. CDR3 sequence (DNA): TGTGCCAGCAGCCAAGATGGGACAGACCCCTACGAGCAGTACTTC. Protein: CASSQDGTDPYEQYF.

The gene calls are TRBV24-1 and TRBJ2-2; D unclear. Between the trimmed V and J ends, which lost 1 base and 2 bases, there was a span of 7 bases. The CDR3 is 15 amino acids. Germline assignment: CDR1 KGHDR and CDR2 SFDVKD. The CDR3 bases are TGTGCCACCAGTGATTTTGGCACCAACACCGGGGAGCTGTTTTTT. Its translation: CATSDFGTNTGELFF.

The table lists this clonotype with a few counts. The CDR3 region has the DNA TGTGCCATCAGTGGTACCAAGAGCTCCTACAATGAGCAGTTCTTC. Amino acid sequence: CAISGTKSSYNEQFF. The chain links TRBV10-3 to TRBJ2-1; D unresolved. The germline V gene encodes CDR1 ENHRY and CDR2 SYGVKD. V lost 4 bases and J 0 bases, leaving 10 bases between the germline ends. This CDR3 spans 15 amino acids.

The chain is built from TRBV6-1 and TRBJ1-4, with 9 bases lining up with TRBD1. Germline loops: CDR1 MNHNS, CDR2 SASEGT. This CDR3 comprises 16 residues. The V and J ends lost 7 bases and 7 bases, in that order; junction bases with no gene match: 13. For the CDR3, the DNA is TGTGCCAGCACCCCTCAATTACAGGGGGCAGGTGAAAAACTGTTTTTT. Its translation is CASTPQLQGAGEKLFF.

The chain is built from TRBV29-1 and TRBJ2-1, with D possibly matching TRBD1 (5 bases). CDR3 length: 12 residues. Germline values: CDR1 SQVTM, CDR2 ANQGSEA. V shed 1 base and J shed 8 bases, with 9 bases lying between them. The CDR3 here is CSVEGQGYEQFF. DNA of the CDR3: TGCAGCGTTGAAGGGCAGGGCTATGAGCAGTTCTTC.

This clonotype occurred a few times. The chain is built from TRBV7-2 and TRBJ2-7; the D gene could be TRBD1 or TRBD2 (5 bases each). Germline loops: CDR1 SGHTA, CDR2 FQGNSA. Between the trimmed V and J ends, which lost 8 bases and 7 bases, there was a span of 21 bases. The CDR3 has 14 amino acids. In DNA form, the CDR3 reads TGTGCCAGCGCCCAACTAGGGGTAGAGGGGGAGCAGTACTTC. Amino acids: CASAQLGVEGEQYF.

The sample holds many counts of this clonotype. The CDR3 DNA sequence: TGCGCCAGCGGACAGGGGACCTTTATGAACACCGGGGAGCTGTTTTTT. Its protein product is CASGQGTFMNTGELFF. The chain joins TRBV5-1 to TRBJ2-2, with TRBD1 identical over 9 bases. Germline V gene lookup returns CDR1 SGHRS and CDR2 YFSETQ. The CDR3 is 16 amino acids. After removal of 7 bases from V and 1 base from J, the junction contained 8 bases not matched to a gene.